The 13 T cell receptor beta chains below all came from one sample that was sequenced in a study of regulatory T cells in long-lasting Graves disease. Investigators prepared the TCR beta libraries by applying iRepertoire HTBI primers and Arm-PCR of CDR3 regions. TCRdb re-analysed the multiplex PCR reads in MiXCR, keeping a single row per CDR3 protein. The data contain roughly 560,000 distinct CDR3 sequences, approximately 16% of them singletons. Time point denoted: newly diagnosed GD, antithyroid drugs for less than 3 months. The TCR library was made from RNA that had been extracted from PBMCs in TRIzol. These data were likewise used in another study, on T cells in Graves' hyperthyroidism and ophthalmopathy.

The material was peripheral blood mononuclear cells (PBMCs), obtained at new diagnosis, from a patient treated with antithyroid drugs. All receptors derive from a woman aged 40-65 years with Graves disease.

The sample holds many counts of this clonotype. V gene TRBV10-3 combines with J gene TRBJ2-2; 7 positions agree with TRBD1. Germline assignment: CDR1 ENHRY and CDR2 SYGVKD. CDR3 size: 14 residues. V gave up 7 bases and J gave up 6 bases; unmatched junction bases: 8. The CDR3 spells CAITRTGRAGELFF. CDR3 DNA sequence: TGTGCCATCACCCGGACAGGAAGGGCCGGGGAGCTGTTTTTT.

This clonotype was observed many times. This chain's CDR3 is CASSGQGLNEQYF. As DNA, the CDR3 is TGTGCCAGCTCAGGACAGGGTTTGAACGAGCAGTACTTC. The chain uses TRBV18 and TRBJ2-7; 8 bases match TRBD1. The ends lost 5 bases at V and 5 bases at J; junction bases unmatched: 5. The CDR3 has 13 amino acids. Germline values: CDR1 KGHSH, CDR2 LQKENI. Full variable domain (outside the CDR3, taken from reference TRBV18 and TRBJ2-7): NAGVMQNPRHLVRRRGQEARLRCSPMKGHSHVYWYRQLPEEGLKFMVYLQKENIIDESGMPKERFSAEFPKEGPSILRIQQVVRGDSAAYFCASSGQGLNEQYFGPGTRLTVT.

The V call is TRBV19, the J call TRBJ2-2; D is tentatively TRBD1 or TRBD2 (5 bases each). V gave up 6 bases and J gave up 5 bases, with 13 bases separating them. The CDR3 sequence is 14 residues long. Per the germline V gene, CDR1 is LNHDA and CDR2 is SQIVND (reference sequence). CDR3 sequence reads: CASREVDMTGELFF. CDR3 bases: TGTGCCAGTAGGGAGGTGGACATGACCGGGGAGCTGTTTTTT. The full variable domain, completed using reference TRBV19 and TRBJ2-2, is DGGITQSPKYLFRKEGQNVTLSCEQNLNHDAMYWYRQDPGQGLRLIYYSQIVNDFQKGDIAEGYSVSREKKESFPLTVTSAQKNPTAFYLCASREVDMTGELFFGEGSRLTVL.

This clonotype was observed many times. Here the CDR3 DNA reads TGCGCCAGCAGCTTGGAGAGGGGGGCCACAGATACGCAGTATTTT. Amino acid sequence: CASSLERGATDTQYF. The chain combines TRBV5-1 with TRBJ2-3; perhaps D is TRBD1 or TRBD2 (6 bases each). V lost 0 bases and J lost 2, with 10 bases in between. Germline-derived CDR1 and CDR2 are SGHRS and YFSETQ. The CDR3 spans 15 residues.

This clonotype was counted only a few times. This chain links TRBV7-9 with TRBJ1-4; D might be TRBD1 (5 bases). V was clipped by 1 base and J by 3 bases, with 12 bases between them. Germline CDR1 SEHNR, CDR2 FQNEAQ (reference sequence). The CDR3 sequence is 16 residues long. CDR3 sequence: CASSLVGVGANEKLFF. The DNA for the CDR3 is TGTGCCAGCAGCTTAGTAGGGGTCGGAGCTAATGAAAAACTGTTTTTT.

J is TRBJ2-7 and V is TRBV28; D is possibly TRBD1 (5 bases). Between the trimmed V and J ends, which lost 1 base and 6 bases, there was a span of 13 bases. Germline V CDR1 and CDR2: MDHEN, SYDVKM. This CDR3 contains 14 residues. The CDR3 reads CASSLSSRAVEQYF. The CDR3 coding sequence is TGTGCCAGCAGTTTATCTTCCAGGGCTGTCGAGCAGTACTTC. The full variable domain, in which reference TRBV28 and TRBJ2-7 provide the parts outside the CDR3, is DVKVTQSSRYLVKRTGEKVFLECVQDMDHENMFWYRQDPGLGLRLIYFSYDVKMKEKGDIPEGYSVSREKKERFSLILESASTNQTSMYLCASSLSSRAVEQYFGPGTRLTVT.

V gene TRBV2 combines with J gene TRBJ1-5; TRBD1 aligns across 7 bases. The V segment lost 5 bases and the J segment 9 bases; nucleotides outside the gene matches: 13. CDR3 size: 15 residues. Per germline, CDR1 SNHLY and CDR2 FYNNEI. The CDR3 region has the DNA TGTGCCAGCAGTCCCATGGACAGGACGGAAAGGCCCCAGCATTTT. This encodes CASSPMDRTERPQHF.

This clonotype has only a few counts. This rearrangement joins TRBV2 to TRBJ1-4, with D possibly TRBD1 on 6 matching bases. This CDR3 spans 15 amino acids. V gave up 7 bases and J gave up 8 bases, with 20 bases separating them. CDR1 and CDR2 (germline): SNHLY, FYNNEI. The CDR3 DNA reads as TGTGCCAGCACCAGACAGGTCGGGACGGGGGAAAAACTGTTTTTT. Translation: CASTRQVGTGEKLFF.

The J gene is TRBJ2-5, the V gene TRBV12-3 or TRBV12-4; perhaps TRBD1 as D (6 bases). With 5 bases removed from V and 2 bases from J, the gap between germline ends came to 12 bases. The CDR3 runs to 14 residues. The CDR3 nucleotides read TGTGCCAGCAGTGCCGGGACAAGACAAGAGACCCAGTACTTC. This encodes CASSAGTRQETQYF.

This clonotype was recorded many times. V gene TRBV11-2 combines with J gene TRBJ2-7, with D hard to call. The germline CDR1 and CDR2 sequences are SGHAT and FQNNGV. The CDR3 totals 14 residues. V shed 1 base and J shed 3 bases, with 10 bases lying between them. CDR3 region: CASSLAMTDYEQYF. The CDR3 nucleotides are TGTGCCAGCAGCTTAGCCATGACGGACTACGAGCAGTACTTC.

The chain uses TRBV19 and TRBJ2-1, with D perhaps matching TRBD2 (5 bases). Deletions cut 5 bases from V and 5 bases from J, with 10 bases between. Per germline, CDR1 LNHDA and CDR2 SQIVND (reference sequence). This CDR3 comprises 13 residues. CDR3 protein: CASSWGVDNEQFF. CDR3 nucleotides: TGTGCCAGTAGTTGGGGAGTAGACAATGAGCAGTTCTTC.

The chain carries TRBV9 and TRBJ2-2; the match to TRBD2 covers 8 bases. The V gene's germline CDR1 is SGDLS and CDR2 YYNGEE. J lost 1 base, V lost 1 base, and 6 bases had no gene match. The CDR3 has 17 amino acids. The CDR3 DNA is TGTGCCAGCAGCGTATTTCCCGCGGGGGGGAACACCGGGGAGCTGTTTTTT. It encodes CASSVFPAGGNTGELFF. The whole variable domain, remainder taken from reference TRBV9 and TRBJ2-2, is DSGVTQTPKHLITATGQRVTLRCSPRSGDLSVYWYQQSLDQGLQFLIQYYNGEERAKGNILERFSAQQFPDLHSELNLSSLELGDSALYFCASSVFPAGGNTGELFFGEGSRLTVL.

Many counts were recorded for this clonotype. V is TRBV30 and J is TRBJ2-1; the D gene is possibly TRBD1 (7 bases). The CDR3 contains 15 residues. The ends were cut back, 0 bases at V and 8 bases at J, with 17 bases in the middle. Per germline, CDR1 GTSNPN and CDR2 SVGIG (reference sequence). CDR3 protein: CAWSVGGGAVDEQFF. CDR3 DNA: TGTGCCTGGAGTGTCGGAGGGGGCGCGGTTGATGAGCAGTTCTTC.